A selection of T cell receptor beta chains follows, all from one sample in a study of Ad26.COV2.S vaccination and SARS-CoV-2 variants. The assay was immunoSEQ multiplex PCR, and TCRdb's table has in-frame clones only and misses some. The sample has 300,000 to 400,000 clones; 88% are singletons. The specimen comprised peripheral blood, sampled in a trial of Ad26.COV2.S vaccine versus placebo. These receptors originate from a person between 18 and 59 years old who received the Ad26.COV2.S COVID-19 vaccine or a placebo. Each CDR3 is given with its conserved first and last residue. The D gene is left open where the match is weak. A row's size may be missing; if present it is once, few, many or a size class.

clone_size	v_call	d_call	j_call	cdr3_length	cdr3_nt	cdr3_aa
few	TRBV5-1	-	TRBJ1-2	13	TGCGCCAGCAGCTACGATGGAGGGTATGGCTACACCTTC	CASSYDGGYGYTF
-	TRBV18	TRBD1	TRBJ2-2	13	TGTGCCAGCTCACCCACAGGGGCCGGGGAGCTGTTTTTT	CASSPTGAGELFF
-	TRBV9	-	TRBJ1-2	17	TGTGCCAGCAGCGGGTACAAGCGGGAGGCCCTTAACTATGGCTACACCTTC	CASSGYKREALNYGYTF
-	TRBV5-1	TRBD2	TRBJ2-7	14	TGCGCCAGTCAACCGGGACTAGCGGTCTACGAGCAGTACTTC	CASQPGLAVYEQYF
-	TRBV9	-	TRBJ2-6	14	TGTGCCAGCAGCGTAGCTCCGGGGGCCAACGTCCTGACTTTC	CASSVAPGANVLTF
-	TRBV5-4	-	TRBJ1-1	12	TGTGCCAGCCGCGGCGGGGGAGCTGAAGCTTTCTTT	CASRGGGAEAFF
-	TRBV5-1	-	TRBJ1-1	14	TGCGCCAGCAGCTTGGTCTGGGGGGAAACTGAAGCTTTCTTT	CASSLVWGETEAFF
-	TRBV7-9	-	TRBJ2-4	13	TGTGCCAGCAGTCTCCCCCTCCAGGACATTCAGTACTTC	CASSLPLQDIQYF
once	TRBV27	-	TRBJ2-7	14	TGTGCCAGCAGGCGGACTGTATTGACCTACGAGCAGTACTTC	CASRRTVLTYEQYF
-	TRBV30	TRBD2	TRBJ2-1	16	TGTGCCTGGAGTTCCCCGACTAGCGGGACTTACAATGAGCAGTTCTTC	CAWSSPTSGTYNEQFF
-	TRBV7-7	-	TRBJ2-2	17	TGTGCCAGCAGCTTAGCTGTCGGGGTAACGAACACCGGGGAGCTGTTTTTT	CASSLAVGVTNTGELFF
once	TRBV5-1	TRBD1	TRBJ1-4	14	TGCGCCAGCAGTTGGACAGGGGGCGGTGAAAAACTGTTTTTT	CASSWTGGGEKLFF
-	TRBV5-4	-	TRBJ1-3	15	TGTGCCAGCAGCTTCTTTACACCCGAGTCGAACACCATATATTTT	CASSFFTPESNTIYF
-	TRBV7-2	-	TRBJ1-1	14	TGTGCCAGCAGCTCGGAGCCCGGGGGGACTGAAGCTTTCTTT	CASSSEPGGTEAFF